These 17 T cell receptor beta chains were all obtained from the same sample, sequenced in a study of T cell responses to AZD1222 COVID-19 vaccine (dated by TCRdb to the early 2020s). The library was produced with the immunoSEQ multiplex PCR assay. The immuneACCESS repertoire file appears here via TCRdb, limited to in-frame rearrangements. These files lack a portion of the clones; in checked studies, under half of the deficit traces to unresolved V genes, and the cause of the others is not known. The sample records approximately 150,000 clones, about 92% of which are singletons. About 6% of the sample belongs to the ten largest clones. The sample's time point, from its label and the paper: about 28 days (+/-7) after the second vaccine dose. This material consisted of peripheral blood, taken 28 days after the second AZD1222 dose. Every receptor here comes from an adult who received the AZD1222 COVID-19 vaccine.

V is TRBV28 and J is TRBJ1-1, with D maybe TRBD1 (6 bases). Looked up from germline, CDR1 is MDHEN and CDR2 is SYDVKM. This CDR3 region has 13 residues. The germline V and J ends were trimmed by 6 bases and 0 bases, with 8 bases remaining between them. CDR3 protein: CASRDRLNTEAFF. DNA for the CDR3: TGTGCCAGCAGGGACAGACTGAACACTGAAGCTTTCTTT.

The chain combines TRBV9 with TRBJ2-3; TRBD2 matches at 8 bases. The CDR3 runs 16 residues. Germline V gene sequence: CDR1 SGDLS, CDR2 YYNGEE. Trimming cost V 0 bases and J 2 bases; bases outside gene matches: 5. The CDR3 DNA sequence: TGTGCCAGCAGCGTAGGGGTTAGCGGGATCACAGATACGCAGTATTTT. Amino acid sequence: CASSVGVSGITDTQYF.

This chain uses TRBV6-5 with TRBJ2-7; no firm D call. The CDR3 is 15 amino acids. Trimming took 2 bases from V and 2 from J, leaving 13 bases between them. Germline values: CDR1 MNHEY, CDR2 SVGAGI. The CDR3 protein is CASSYTSRGPYEQYF. CDR3 DNA sequence: TGTGCCAGCAGTTACACCTCTCGTGGGCCCTACGAGCAGTACTTC.

The rearrangement joins TRBV24-1 to TRBJ2-2; 15 bases agree with TRBD2. Germline values: CDR1 KGHDR, CDR2 SFDVKD. This CDR3 region has 17 residues. The junction had 6 bases not matched to a gene; V was cut back by 4 bases and J by 7 bases. This CDR3 reads CATSDPGLAGGGGELFF. In DNA form, the CDR3 reads TGTGCCACCAGTGACCCGGGACTAGCGGGAGGAGGCGGGGAGCTGTTTTTT.

The chain couples TRBV6-2 or TRBV6-3 to TRBJ2-7; the D gene is possibly TRBD2 (5 bases). V lost 3 bases and J 3 bases, leaving 12 bases between the germline ends. Germline V gene sequence: CDR1 MNHEY, CDR2 SVGEGT. The CDR3 is 14 amino acids. In DNA, the CDR3 is TGTGCCAGCAGTTATAGGCGTGGGAGCTACGAGCAGTACTTC. It specifies CASSYRRGSYEQYF.

The genes are TRBV5-5 and TRBJ1-4; TRBD1 aligns across 10 bases. Trimming removed 7 bases from V and 1 base from J; junction bases left unmatched: 13. In germline, CDR1 is SGHKS, CDR2 YYEKEE (reference sequence). The CDR3 loop spans 18 amino acids. The CDR3 protein is CASGSQTGGVVTNEKLFF. The CDR3 nucleotides read TGTGCCAGCGGATCACAGACAGGGGGCGTCGTAACTAATGAAAAACTGTTTTTT.

This chain uses TRBV7-2 with TRBJ1-6, with a possible D match to TRBD1 (5 bases). Germline-derived CDR1 and CDR2 are SGHTA and FQGNSA. The CDR3 totals 15 residues. Trimming removed 1 base at V and 5 bases at J, with 9 bases between. The CDR3 bases are TGTGCCAGCAGCTTAGGGCAGGGAAATAATTCACCCCTCCACTTT. It codes for CASSLGQGNNSPLHF.

This rearrangement joins TRBV5-1 to TRBJ1-3; D is uncertain. Trimming stripped 0 bases from V and 3 bases from J, with 16 bases between. Looked up from germline, CDR1 is SGHRS and CDR2 is YFSETQ. CDR3 length: 17 residues. The DNA of the CDR3 is TGCGCCAGCAGCTTGGCGGGTGGTGCGTCGCGTGGAAACACCATATATTTT. This sequence encodes CASSLAGGASRGNTIYF.

The genes are TRBV18 and TRBJ2-3; a possible D gene is TRBD1 (5 bases). V lost 1 base, J lost 6 bases, and 8 bases lay in between. This CDR3 has 13 residues. Germline V gene sequence: CDR1 KGHSH, CDR2 LQKENI. CDR3 coding DNA: TGTGCCAGCTCACCACAGACAGAGGATACGCAGTATTTT. Encoded protein: CASSPQTEDTQYF.

The table lists this clone with a few counts. This chain joins TRBV4-2 and TRBJ1-1; no clear D gene. The CDR3 is 15 residues long. V shed 1 base and J shed 0 bases, with 9 bases lying between them. From germline, CDR1 is LGHNA and CDR2 YNFKEQ. The CDR3 here is CASSQVARMNTEAFF. The CDR3 DNA sequence: TGTGCCAGCAGCCAAGTTGCCAGGATGAACACTGAAGCTTTCTTT.

The genes are TRBV27 and TRBJ2-3, with TRBD2 identical over 12 bases. Germline lookup yields CDR1 MNHEY and CDR2 SMNVEV (reference sequence). This CDR3 spans 15 amino acids. V lost 5 bases and J lost 4; bases outside the gene matches: 4. In DNA form, the CDR3 reads TGTGCCAGCAGTCGGCTAGCGGGGGGGTCAGATACGCAGTATTTT. This gives the protein CASSRLAGGSDTQYF.

The chain links TRBV7-6 to TRBJ2-3, with TRBD2 matching over 9 bases. The ends lost 0 bases at V and 3 bases at J; junction bases unmatched: 16. Germline CDR1 and CDR2: SGHVS and FNYEAQ. The CDR3 is 20 amino acids. The CDR3 is CASSLAGKLFSGGMTDTQYF. The CDR3, as DNA: TGTGCCAGCAGCTTAGCAGGAAAACTATTCAGCGGGGGGATGACAGATACGCAGTATTTT. Supplemented by reference TRBV7-6 and TRBJ2-3, the full variable domain reads GAGVSQSPRYKVTKRGQDVALRCDPISGHVSLYWYRQALGQGPEFLTYFNYEAQQDKSGLPNDRFSAERPEGSISTLTIQRTEQRDSAMYRCASSLAGKLFSGGMTDTQYFGPGTRLTVL.

The chain carries TRBV5-4 and TRBJ2-5; D is ambiguous. The CDR3 consists of 13 residues. Between the trimmed V and J ends, which lost 0 bases and 0 bases, there was a span of 3 bases. Germline V CDR1 and CDR2: SGHNT, YYREEE (reference sequence). CDR3 region: CASSLADQETQYF. CDR3 DNA sequence: TGTGCCAGCAGCTTGGCCGACCAAGAGACCCAGTACTTC.

This clone has only one observation. The chain uses TRBV29-1 and TRBJ1-2; TRBD1 is a possible D gene (6 bases). This CDR3 is 13 amino acids long. Trimming removed 6 bases from V and 4 bases from J, with 15 bases in between. The germline gives CDR1 SQVTM, CDR2 ANQGSEA. The CDR3 nucleotides are TGCAGCGTGACCCGGGACACCGTCTATGGCTACACCTTC. This gives the protein CSVTRDTVYGYTF.

This rearrangement joins TRBV6-2 or TRBV6-3 to TRBJ2-1; 8 bases match TRBD2. J lost 6 bases, V lost 5 bases, and 15 bases had no gene match. CDR1 and CDR2 (germline): MNHEY, SVGEGT. The CDR3 spans 17 residues. CDR3 region: CASSVLPGLEPSNEQFF. The CDR3 DNA follows: TGTGCCAGCAGTGTTCTCCCGGGACTAGAACCATCCAATGAGCAGTTCTTC.

The rearrangement uses TRBV14 and TRBJ2-1; D gene unclear. V was clipped by 4 bases and J by 8 bases, with 12 bases between them. The V gene's germline CDR1 is SGHDN and CDR2 FVKESK. The CDR3 is 13 amino acids. DNA of the CDR3: TGTGCCAGCAGCCCCACCCACCTGGATGAGCAGTTCTTC. This codes for CASSPTHLDEQFF.

This chain connects TRBV2 to TRBJ2-7, with 9 bases aligning to TRBD2. CDR3 length: 13 amino acids. Germline V gives CDR1 SNHLY, CDR2 FYNNEI. V shed 6 bases, J shed 5 bases, and the junction held 5 bases outside the gene matches. The CDR3 DNA sequence: TGTGCCAGCAGGCCGGGACTAGCTCACGAGCAGTACTTC. It encodes CASRPGLAHEQYF.